Sequencing of this TCR beta chain was carried out in a study of blood T cell repertoires in COVID-19. About the study: Collection of acute and convalescent COVID-19 samples took place in the United States, Italy and Spain. The cDNA or gDNA used as material had been derived from T cells, B-cell-depleted T cells, or PBMCs.

Germline V gene sequence: CDR1 SNHLY, CDR2 FYNNEI. V was pared by 2 bases and J by 4 bases, with 9 bases between. This CDR3 has 14 amino acids. In the original processing: Researchers report that nucleated cell counts were estimated from reference gene primer amplification. Sequencing used immunoSEQ multiplex PCR; TCRdb keeps in-frame clones, though not all of them. Clonal size and the V and J genes are those of that table, whereas D and trimming came from the DNA. The table has 200,000 to 250,000 clones, less than 85% seen once. Recruitment covered about two dozen US areas and drew participants whose ages spanned roughly 18 to 89 years.

The sequenced material came from PBMCs or T cells enriched from blood (not recorded which). The TCR comes from a man in his forties who had recovered from COVID-19. This rearrangement joins TRBV2 to TRBJ1-5; D not certain. CDR3 sequence reads: CASSERTGNQPQHF. CDR3 nucleotides: TGTGCCAGCAGTGAAAGGACGGGGAATCAGCCCCAGCATTTT.